This T cell receptor beta chain is drawn from a study of T cells in Graves' hyperthyroidism and ophthalmopathy. Study details: Once the initial diagnosis was made, peripheral blood was obtained before any treatment.

It was RNA transcripts that yielded the amplified TCR beta CDR3 regions. The HTBI primer set served for first-round RT-PCR of the TCR CDR3. Each CDR3 protein is one row after TCRdb ran MiXCR on the multiplex PCR reads. The data hold hundreds of thousands of distinct CDR3 sequences, with 38% observed a single time. The germline gives CDR1 SNHLY, CDR2 FYNNEI. The V and J ends lost 5 bases and 4 bases respectively, with 17 bases between them. The CDR3 spans 15 residues. The rearrangement links TRBV2 to TRBJ2-5; D possibly corresponds to TRBD1 (6 bases). This clonotype was sampled from a man aged 18 to 29 with Graves' hyperthyroidism. The source material was blood. The CDR3 reads CASSRDTSLGETQYF. The CDR3 bases are TGTGCCAGCAGTCGGGACACATCGTTGGGAGAGACCCAGTACTTC.